The entry below describes one T cell receptor beta chain. Antigen specificity is unknown. Expressed TCRB transcripts were sequenced after all isolated RNA was converted to cDNA. The assay was immunoSEQ multiplex PCR, and TCRdb's table has in-frame clones only and misses some. The data show about 250,000 clones, about a tenth seen once. This sample is drawn from a study of beta chain features in type 1 diabetes. This CDR3 has 13 amino acids. Deletions cut 0 bases from V and 7 bases from J, with 8 bases between. From germline, CDR1 is SGDLS and CDR2 YYNGEE. Findings and limits, study-wide: There was a moderate but significant shortening of TCRB CDR3s in all four CD4+ subsets of Type 1 diabetes patients. Researchers could not determine here whether HLA type influences TCRB rearrangement. cDNA-based reads could over-represent cells with high TCR expression. Comparison showed that naive, central memory and Treg TCRB repertoires appeared more similar among patients than among healthy donors.

The source of this sequence is a man aged 30-40 years with type 1 diabetes. The sequencing input was naive CD4+ T cells from blood. The V gene is TRBV9, the J gene TRBJ2-4, with a possible D match to TRBD1 (6 bases). The CDR3 nucleotides are TGTGCCAGCAGCGTAGATCAGGGGAACATTCAGTACTTC. Amino acid sequence: CASSVDQGNIQYF.